A single sample gave rise to the 31 T cell receptor beta chains below, sequenced in a study of blood T cell repertoires in COVID-19. The protocol was immunoSEQ multiplex PCR, while the TCRdb copy is restricted to in-frame clones and leaves out a portion. The sample holds 250,000 or so clones, less than 90% seen once. The sample was peripheral blood. The receptors come from a man in his 60s with acute or convalescent COVID-19.

This clone was seen just once. The V gene is TRBV7-2, the J gene TRBJ2-3; D is perhaps TRBD2 (5 bases). Germline-derived CDR1 and CDR2 are SGHTA and FQGNSA. The V end lost 3 bases, the J end lost 6 bases, and 10 bases lay between the germline ends. The CDR3 contains 13 residues. CDR3 residues: CASSFAVADTQYF. CDR3 nucleotide sequence: TGTGCCAGCAGCTTTGCGGTAGCGGATACGCAGTATTTT.

This chain joins TRBV11-1 and TRBJ2-1; 12 bases are shared with TRBD2. The CDR3 consists of 15 residues. V was clipped by 5 bases and J by 7 bases; unmatched bases: 6. Germline assignment: CDR1 SGHAT and CDR2 FQDESV (reference sequence). The CDR3 region is CASSLGLAGRNEQFF. In DNA form, the CDR3 reads TGTGCCAGCAGCCTCGGACTAGCGGGACGTAATGAGCAGTTCTTC.

V usage is TRBV28 and J usage is TRBJ2-7; weak D call: TRBD2 (5 bases). Germline assignment: CDR1 MDHEN and CDR2 SYDVKM. There are 14 residues in the CDR3. Trimming cost V 7 bases and J 0 bases, with 13 bases left between them. CDR3 nucleotides: TGTGCCAGCAATCTGGCGGGCCCCTCCTACGAGCAGTACTTC. Translation: CASNLAGPSYEQYF.

This clone appeared a single time. The chain couples TRBV7-2 to TRBJ2-3, with 9 bases identical to TRBD2. Trimming removed 8 bases from V and 4 bases from J; junction bases left unmatched: 13. This CDR3 has 16 residues. Germline CDR1 is SGHTA and CDR2 is FQGNSA. The CDR3 sequence is CASAHWASGTADTQYF. CDR3 DNA: TGTGCCAGCGCTCACTGGGCTAGCGGGACGGCAGATACGCAGTATTTT.

This clone occurred many times. The chain joins TRBV29-1 to TRBJ2-7; tentative D call: TRBD1 (6 bases). Looked up from germline, CDR1 is SQVTM and CDR2 is ANQGSEA. The CDR3 length is 14 residues. V was trimmed by 7 bases and J by 2 bases, leaving 18 bases between them. This CDR3 reads CSAPIGQNPYEQYF. The CDR3 DNA follows: TGCAGCGCTCCCATCGGACAGAATCCCTACGAGCAGTACTTC.

The gene calls are TRBV7-9 and TRBJ2-1; 14 bases are shared with TRBD2. The CDR3 runs to 17 residues. The germline V gene has CDR1 SEHNR and CDR2 FQNEAQ (reference sequence). V was clipped by 4 bases and J by 8 bases; unmatched bases: 10. CDR3 nucleotide sequence: TGTGCCAGCAGCTCACGGACTAGCGGGAGGTCTAAGTATGAGCAGTTCTTC. The encoded protein is CASSSRTSGRSKYEQFF. The variable domain in full, with the rest retrieved from reference TRBV7-9 and TRBJ2-1, is DTGVSQNPRHKITKRGQNVTFRCDPISEHNRLYWYRQTLGQGPEFLTYFQNEAQLEKSRLLSDRFSAERPKGSFSTLEIQRTEQGDSAMYLCASSSRTSGRSKYEQFFGPGTRLTVL.

The J gene is TRBJ1-6, the V gene TRBV6-5; D is uncertain. V was pared by 0 bases and J by 10 bases, with 13 bases between. CDR1 and CDR2 (germline): MNHEY, SVGAGI. The CDR3 length is 15 residues. CDR3 nucleotide sequence: TGTGCCAGCAGTTACTCCCCGGAGTTTTACTCACCCCTCCACTTT. It is translated as CASSYSPEFYSPLHF.

The CDR3 loop is CASSLTRQGAHGYTF. The CDR3 DNA reads as TGTGCCAGCAGCTTAACCCGACAGGGGGCTCATGGCTACACCTTC. This chain joins TRBV7-9 and TRBJ1-2, with TRBD1 identical over 10 bases. Germline loops: CDR1 SEHNR, CDR2 FQNEAQ (reference sequence). V trimming: 2 bases; J trimming: 6 bases; junction bases outside the gene matches: 6. The CDR3 has 15 amino acids.

The chain couples TRBV3-1 (or the pseudogene TRBV3-2) to TRBJ1-2, with D uncertain. The CDR3 sequence is 16 residues long. Germline V lookup: CDR1 LGHDT, CDR2 YNNKEL (reference sequence). V was trimmed by 4 bases and J by 0 bases, leaving 15 bases between them. In DNA form, the CDR3 reads TGTGCCAGCAGCCCCTTCCAGACAAATCCTAACTATGGCTACACCTTC. Translating it yields CASSPFQTNPNYGYTF.

This chain links TRBV6-5 with TRBJ2-7; TRBD1 matches at 10 bases. The trim removed 5 bases at V and 1 base at J, leaving 5 bases unmatched. Germline-derived CDR1 and CDR2 are MNHEY and SVGAGI. The CDR3 consists of 15 residues. As DNA, the CDR3 is TGTGCCAGCAGTCCCGGACAGGGGGAGTCCTACGAGCAGTACTTC. Translated, it gives CASSPGQGESYEQYF.

This sequence joins TRBV6-5 and TRBJ1-2, with D perhaps matching TRBD1 (6 bases). Germline V CDR1 and CDR2: MNHEY, SVGAGI. CDR3 length: 13 residues. V dropped 10 bases and J dropped 8 bases, with 20 bases sitting between them. The CDR3 loop reads CATLDSRTRGYTF. The CDR3 coding sequence is TGTGCCACCCTGGACAGCCGAACTCGAGGCTACACCTTC.

The rearrangement uses TRBV2 and TRBJ1-2, with D unclear. Trimming removed 4 bases at V and 5 bases at J, with 14 bases between. The CDR3 loop spans 14 amino acids. In germline, CDR1 is SNHLY, CDR2 FYNNEI. Here the CDR3 reads CASSVPFSEYGYTF. The DNA for the CDR3 is TGTGCCAGCAGTGTCCCCTTTAGTGAATATGGCTACACCTTC.

DNA of the CDR3: TGTGCCAGCAGCCCTAGTGACAGGGGGTTATCCTACGAGCAGTACTTC. Amino acid sequence: CASSPSDRGLSYEQYF. The rearrangement joins TRBV11-1 to TRBJ2-7; 9 nucleotides line up with TRBD1. CDR1 is SGHAT, CDR2 FQDESV, per germline (reference sequence). With V trimmed by 5 bases and J by 1 base, 9 bases remained unmatched. CDR3 size: 16 residues.

This chain uses TRBV5-1 with TRBJ1-1; D remains unclear. Germline CDR1 is SGHRS and CDR2 is YFSETQ. V lost 2 bases and J 6 bases, leaving 8 bases between the germline ends. The CDR3 sequence is 12 residues long. The CDR3 DNA reads as TGCGCCAGCAGCTTTGACACATCTGAAGCTTTCTTT. This encodes CASSFDTSEAFF.

This clone was observed a single time. This rearrangement joins TRBV6-6 to TRBJ2-7, with TRBD2 identical over 13 bases. The V gene's germline CDR1 is MNHNY and CDR2 SVGAGI (reference sequence). This CDR3 is 14 amino acids long. Losses at the gene ends were 2 bases for V and 6 bases for J; bases not matched to a gene: 1. CDR3: CASSYGLAGVEQYF. CDR3 bases: TGTGCCAGCAGTTACGGACTAGCGGGAGTCGAGCAGTACTTC.

This chain links TRBV18 with TRBJ2-7, with D perhaps matching TRBD2 (6 bases). The V gene's germline CDR1 is KGHSH and CDR2 LQKENI. The CDR3 has 16 residues. The V end lost 0 bases, the J end lost 0 bases, and 12 bases lay between the germline ends. The CDR3 region has the DNA TGTGCCAGCTCACCACCGGGGGGTCCAATCTCCTACGAGCAGTACTTC. The encoded protein is CASSPPGGPISYEQYF.

This chain joins TRBV4-3 and TRBJ2-1; maybe TRBD1 (6 bases). The V gene lost 2 bases and the J gene lost 9 bases, with 14 bases spanning the gap. This CDR3 is built from 14 residues. The germline gives CDR1 LGHNA, CDR2 YSLEER. CDR3 in amino acids: CASSQNRVKGEQFF. CDR3 DNA: TGCGCCAGCAGCCAAAACAGGGTGAAAGGTGAGCAGTTCTTC.

The gene calls are TRBV2 and TRBJ2-5; D possibly corresponds to TRBD1 (6 bases). The CDR3 runs 13 residues. Germline CDR1 is SNHLY and CDR2 is FYNNEI. The V end was cut by 4 bases, the J end by 9 bases, with 15 bases between. The DNA of the CDR3 is TGTGCCAGCAGTGTAGGGGGAAGGACTGCCCAGTACTTC. As protein: CASSVGGRTAQYF.

This chain connects TRBV2 to TRBJ2-3, with TRBD1 matching 8 bases. The CDR3 extends over 14 amino acids. V lost 5 bases, J lost 2 bases, and 3 bases stayed unmatched. CDR1 SNHLY and CDR2 FYNNEI come from the germline V gene. The CDR3 region is CASSPGQVTDTQYF. CDR3 nucleotide sequence: TGTGCCAGCAGTCCGGGACAGGTCACAGATACGCAGTATTTT.

The chain links TRBV5-4 to TRBJ2-1; D gene ambiguous. The CDR3 extends over 12 amino acids. The V end was cut by 1 base, the J end by 6 bases, with 5 bases between. CDR1 and CDR2 from the germline V gene are SGHNT and YYREEE (reference sequence). The CDR3 nucleotides are TGTGCCAGCAGCTTGATCCTCAATGAGCAGTTCTTC. Protein: CASSLILNEQFF.

The chain carries TRBV7-2 and TRBJ1-1; no definite D call. The CDR3 consists of 17 residues. Germline V gene data show CDR1 as SGHTA and CDR2 as FQGNSA. Between the trimmed V and J ends, which lost 1 base and 0 bases, there was a span of 15 bases. CDR3 residues: CASSLGWVERVNTEAFF. The CDR3 DNA is TGTGCCAGCAGCTTAGGATGGGTGGAGAGGGTGAACACTGAAGCTTTCTTT.

The chain couples TRBV6-6 to TRBJ2-7; D is perhaps TRBD2 (5 bases). Trimming took off 7 bases at V and 0 bases at J, with 13 bases between the two ends. Germline CDR1 and CDR2: MNHNY and SVGAGI (reference sequence). This CDR3 has 14 amino acids. The CDR3, as DNA: TGTGCCAGCATTGGGAGCGATTCCTCCTACGAGCAGTACTTC. This gives the protein CASIGSDSSYEQYF.

This clone was detected only a few times. CDR3: CASSHPGTGIGYTF. CDR3 DNA: TGTGCCAGCAGCCACCCCGGGACAGGGATTGGCTACACCTTC. The genes are TRBV3-1 (or the pseudogene TRBV3-2) and TRBJ1-2; 9 bases fit TRBD1. With V trimmed by 3 bases and J by 7 bases, 6 bases remained unmatched. CDR1 is LGHDT and CDR2 is YNNKEL in the germline V gene (reference sequence). The length of the CDR3 is 14 residues.

The chain employs TRBV6-1 and TRBJ2-4; 9 nucleotides align to TRBD1. In germline, CDR1 is MNHNS, CDR2 SASEGT. The CDR3 consists of 19 residues. V dropped 0 bases and J dropped 2; count of bases not matched to a gene: 11. CDR3 coding DNA: TGTGCCAGCAGTGAAGCAGGCGGACGGGACAGGGTCTCCAAAAACATTCAGTACTTC. It yields the protein CASSEAGGRDRVSKNIQYF.

The rearrangement links TRBV7-3 to TRBJ1-1, with D uncertain. Germline V lookup: CDR1 SGHTA, CDR2 FQGTGA. V was clipped by 1 base and J by 2 bases, with 8 bases between them. CDR3 length: 14 amino acids. The chain's CDR3 is CASSLRSLNTEAFF. As DNA, the CDR3 is TGTGCCAGCAGCTTAAGGTCACTCAACACTGAAGCTTTCTTT.

The V gene is TRBV6-5, the J gene TRBJ1-1; D ambiguous. Per the germline V gene, CDR1 is MNHEY and CDR2 is SVGAGI. V was cut by 6 bases and J by 1 base, with 9 bases left in between. The CDR3 runs to 13 residues. Here the CDR3 reads CASRRRENTEAFF. The CDR3 nucleotides read TGTGCCAGCAGGAGACGGGAGAACACTGAAGCTTTCTTT.

The chain is built from TRBV5-1 and TRBJ1-1; 7 bases fit TRBD1. The J segment lost 5 bases and the V segment lost 2 bases, leaving 3 bases of the junction unmatched. The CDR3 length is 13 residues. CDR1 and CDR2 (germline): SGHRS, YFSETQ. The CDR3 sequence is CASSFGTVTEAFF. For the CDR3, the DNA is TGCGCCAGCAGCTTTGGGACAGTGACTGAAGCTTTCTTT. Looking up the rest from reference TRBV5-1 and TRBJ1-1 gives the full variable domain: KAGVTQTPRYLIKTRGQQVTLSCSPISGHRSVSWYQQTPGQGLQFLFEYFSETQRNKGNFPGRFSGRQFSNSRSEMNVSTLELGDSALYLCASSFGTVTEAFFGQGTRLTVV.

The rearrangement links TRBV9 to TRBJ1-3; 9 bases map to TRBD1. The CDR3 has 16 residues. Germline V gives CDR1 SGDLS, CDR2 YYNGEE. The V segment lost 4 bases and the J segment 3 bases; nucleotides outside the gene matches: 8. CDR3 sequence (DNA): TGTGCCAGCAGCAACACAGGGGGCGGGTTTGGAAACACCATATATTTT. It codes for CASSNTGGGFGNTIYF.

V usage is TRBV12-3 or TRBV12-4 and J usage is TRBJ2-2; D gene uncertain. The CDR3 spans 13 residues. Trimming shortened V by 7 bases and J by 8 bases, and 14 bases separated the two germline ends. The CDR3 DNA reads as TGTGCCAGCACCATTGGCCTCGTAGGGGAGCTGTTTTTT. Its protein product is CASTIGLVGELFF.

The chain uses TRBV28 and TRBJ1-5; 10 bases agree with TRBD1. The J segment lost 7 bases and the V segment lost 3 bases, leaving 9 bases of the junction unmatched. CDR1 and CDR2 from the germline V gene are MDHEN and SYDVKM. The CDR3 sequence is 16 residues long. CDR3 residues: CASSFWDRGGGQPQHF. The CDR3 DNA is TGTGCCAGCAGTTTTTGGGACAGGGGAGGAGGGCAGCCCCAGCATTTT.

This chain links TRBV5-1 with TRBJ2-7; TRBD1 matches at 7 bases. CDR3 length equals 14 residues. V shed 5 bases, J shed 3 bases, and the junction held 8 bases outside the gene matches. Per the germline V gene, CDR1 is SGHRS and CDR2 is YFSETQ. CDR3 region: CASSDQGQNYEQYF. The CDR3 coding sequence is TGCGCCAGCAGTGACCAGGGACAGAACTACGAGCAGTACTTC. Variable domain in full (rest from reference TRBV5-1 and TRBJ2-7): KAGVTQTPRYLIKTRGQQVTLSCSPISGHRSVSWYQQTPGQGLQFLFEYFSETQRNKGNFPGRFSGRQFSNSRSEMNVSTLELGDSALYLCASSDQGQNYEQYFGPGTRLTVT.